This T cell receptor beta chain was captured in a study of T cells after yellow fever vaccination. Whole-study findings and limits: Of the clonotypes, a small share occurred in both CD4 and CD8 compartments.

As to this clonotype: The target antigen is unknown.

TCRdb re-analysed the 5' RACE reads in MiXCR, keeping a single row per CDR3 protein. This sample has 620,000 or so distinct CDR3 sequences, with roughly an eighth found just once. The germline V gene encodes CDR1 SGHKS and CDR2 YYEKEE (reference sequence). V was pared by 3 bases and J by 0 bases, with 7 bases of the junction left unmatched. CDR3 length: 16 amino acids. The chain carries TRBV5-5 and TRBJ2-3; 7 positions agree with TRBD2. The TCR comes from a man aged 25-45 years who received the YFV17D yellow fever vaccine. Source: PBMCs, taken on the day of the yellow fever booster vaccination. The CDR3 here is CASSSKLAPSTDTQYF. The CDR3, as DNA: TGTGCCAGCAGCTCAAAACTAGCGCCTAGCACAGATACGCAGTATTTT.